This TCR beta chain appears in the sequencing data of a study of regulatory T cells in long-lasting Graves disease. The sample holds a few counts of this clonotype. Through Arm-PCR of CDR3 regions and iRepertoire HTBI primers, TCR beta libraries were built. TCRdb fed the multiplex PCR reads into MiXCR, producing one record per CDR3 protein. The sample contains some 280,000 distinct CDR3 sequences, more than 20% of which appear only once. Regarding time point: persistent/refractory GD, antithyroid drugs over 5 years with positive TRAb. RNA from PBMCs was the source of the TCR library. The sequencing here drew on peripheral blood mononuclear cells (PBMCs), taken when the disease was refractory, from a patient treated with antithyroid drugs. The receptor was derived from a female donor with Graves disease.

CDR3 sequence (DNA): TGTGCCAGCAGGCGGGGTCGGGCCTACGAGCAGTACTTC. Protein: CASRRGRAYEQYF. The gene calls are TRBV28 and TRBJ2-7; D may be TRBD2 (6 bases). The germline V and J ends were trimmed by 6 bases and 2 bases, with 11 bases remaining between them. Germline values: CDR1 MDHEN, CDR2 SYDVKM. This CDR3 spans 13 amino acids.